The 7 T cell receptor beta chains presented below share a single source sample, sequenced in a study of T cells in Graves' hyperthyroidism and ophthalmopathy. Amplified regions were TCR beta CDR3 sequences from RNA transcripts. The HTBI set primed first-round TCR CDR3 RT-PCR. TCRdb redid the calling of the multiplex PCR reads with MiXCR, one entry per CDR3 protein. The data contain around 390,000 distinct CDR3 sequences, about 14% of them singletons. The sample consisted of blood. Receptors were obtained from a woman in her twenties or thirties with Graves' ophthalmopathy.

This clonotype has ten or more counts. V is TRBV11-2 and J is TRBJ2-5; TRBD2 agrees at 8 bases. The CDR3 totals 17 residues. Losses at the gene ends were 5 bases for V and 5 bases for J; bases not matched to a gene: 16. Germline V gene sequence: CDR1 SGHAT, CDR2 FQNNGV. The CDR3 DNA reads as TGTGCCAGCAGCCCCCGGGGGGGTACAAAAGGGGGGGAGACCCAGTACTTC. As protein: CASSPRGGTKGGETQYF.

The chain combines TRBV6-1 with TRBJ1-5, with D unresolved. Germline V gene data show CDR1 as MNHNS and CDR2 as SASEGT. Trimming shortened V by 6 bases and J by 5 bases, and 11 bases separated the two germline ends. CDR3 size: 13 residues. This CDR3 reads CASSQHTDQPQHF. The CDR3 DNA follows: TGTGCCAGCAGCCAACACACAGATCAGCCCCAGCATTTT.

This clonotype has a count of ten or more. The rearrangement uses TRBV7-2 and TRBJ1-4; 8 bases align to TRBD1. CDR3 length: 15 residues. Germline lookup yields CDR1 SGHTA and CDR2 FQGNSA. Losses at the gene ends were 1 base for V and 6 bases for J; bases not matched to a gene: 4. The CDR3 sequence: CASSLGDRNYEKLFF. The CDR3 DNA reads TGTGCCAGCAGCTTAGGGGACAGGAATTATGAAAAACTGTTTTTT.

V and J are TRBV29-1 and TRBJ2-3; TRBD1 matches 9 bases. Trimming removed 7 bases from V and 5 bases from J; junction bases left unmatched: 7. From germline, CDR1 is SQVTM and CDR2 ANQGSEA. The CDR3 extends over 13 amino acids. The CDR3 region is CSDRTGERDTQYF. The CDR3 nucleotides are TGCAGCGACAGGACAGGGGAAAGAGATACGCAGTATTTT.

The V gene is TRBV5-4, the J gene TRBJ2-7, with 9 bases fitting TRBD1. V trimming: 3 bases; J trimming: 6 bases; junction bases outside the gene matches: 7. Per germline, CDR1 SGHNT and CDR2 YYREEE (reference sequence). This CDR3 comprises 14 residues. The CDR3 DNA is TGTGCCAGCAGCTCGGGACAGGGTTCTTCCGAGCAGTACTTC. Translation: CASSSGQGSSEQYF. Together with reference TRBV5-4 and TRBJ2-7, the CDR3 gives the full variable domain: ETGVTQSPTHLIKTRGQQVTLRCSSQSGHNTVSWYQQALGQGPQFIFQYYREEENGRGNFPPRFSGLQFPNYSSELNVNALELDDSALYLCASSSGQGSSEQYFGPGTRLTVT.

The chain recombines TRBV20-1 with TRBJ1-2, with TRBD1 matching over 7 bases. V lost 5 bases and J lost 8; bases outside the gene matches: 8. The CDR3 sequence is 12 residues long. Germline CDR1 DFQATT, CDR2 SNEGSKA (reference sequence). As DNA, the CDR3 is TGCAGTGCTCAAGACAGGGATTACGGCTACACCTTC. This codes for CSAQDRDYGYTF.

This clonotype has a count of ten or more. The gene calls are TRBV27 and TRBJ2-1; D is uncertain. Trimming stripped 3 bases from V and 5 bases from J, with 5 bases between. The length of the CDR3 is 12 residues. Looked up from germline, CDR1 is MNHEY and CDR2 is SMNVEV (reference sequence). The CDR3 nucleotides read TGTGCCAGCAGTTTGGGAAACAATGAGCAGTTCTTC. Protein: CASSLGNNEQFF.